This entry is about one TCR beta chain. This clonotype came up many times. It has no known antigen specificity. There are no base qualities to consult, and no much larger clone falls within one base. According to the study, the label for this sample's time point signals: newly diagnosed GD, antithyroid drugs for less than 3 months. RNA was extracted from PBMCs in TRIzol for both TCR sequencing and RNA sequencing. Graves' disease was diagnosed according to American Thyroid Association guidelines. Patients were recruited from an endocrinology department in Xi'an, China. Each patient gave approximately 10 milliliters of peripheral blood, collected in an EDTA anticoagulant tube. Ficoll Paque Plus density gradient separation was used to isolate PBMCs, and no further T cell sorting was performed. An Agilent 2100 Bioanalyzer and agarose gel were used to assess RNA quality, and a NanoDrop 2000 was used to measure RNA concentration.

CDR1 and CDR2 are drawn from the germline V gene (reference sequence): SEHNR, FQNEAQ. Measured from the cysteine to the phenylalanine, the CDR3 is 17 residues long. CDR3 DNA is the only sequence kept; it has 51 bases, read in frame from the first base. The V and J ends are trimmed by 5 bases and 4 bases, leaving 21 bases between them. The entry originates in a study of regulatory T cells in long-lasting Graves disease (dated by TCRdb to about 2021). As for the study more broadly: Newly diagnosed Graves' disease patients had taken antithyroid drugs for less than 3 months. Patients with persistent Graves' disease were compared with patients with newly diagnosed Graves' disease using TCR sequencing and RNA sequencing of peripheral blood. TCR sequencing covered 13 persistent and some 20 newly diagnosed Graves' disease patients, 33 samples in total. The study took place in China and was registered as a clinical trial.

What the work shows at the level of the full study, not this receptor alone: Only peripheral blood was studied, because thyroid tissue, the primary lesion, was inaccessible. More public clonotypes were shared among persistent patients (2,741) than among newly diagnosed patients (approximately 930). The authors noted that the small sample size was a limitation that may lower accuracy. Persistent disease showed preferential use of TRBV28, TRBJ1-2 and TRBJ2-5, whereas newly diagnosed disease favored TRBV20-1 and TRBJ2-1. Only the TCR beta chain was sequenced and analyzed. Lower TCR Shannon entropy and fewer highly expanded clones were observed in persistent Graves' disease patients than in newly diagnosed patients, which suggested clonal expansion.

Preparation of the library involved multiplex PCR. The instrument given in TCRdb is Illumina HiSeq 4000. TCR beta libraries were built with iRepertoire HTBI primers and Arm-PCR amplification of CDR3 regions. Before sequencing, the PCR products underwent gel purification. Concerning the study's data processing: Gene usage analysis of CDR3 amino acid clonotypes used the approximately 62 TRBV and more than 13 TRBJ segments found across samples. COPE and FqMerger were used to merge filtered high-quality paired reads into contigs. BLAST was used to align contigs to IMGT TRBV, TRBD and TRBJ reference genes, and CDR3 was defined according to IMGT. Any clonotype with a frequency above 0.1% was counted as a highly expanded clone. Shannon entropy served as the measure of repertoire diversity, while the Gini coefficient captured V-J evenness. Public clonotypes were defined as clonotypes shared by more than one individual. The public reads were run again by TCRdb, first through fastp at Q25 and then through MiXCR, and only productive beta chains were kept. Identical CDR3 protein sequences are pooled into one entry, listed with their most common genes and DNA. The V and J calls here are based on TCRdb, not the publication. In this sample the table shows around 400,000 distinct CDR3 sequences, approximately 15% of which occur a single time. The ten largest clones capture about 7.6% of the sample.

The data also belong to a second study, concerning T cells in Graves' hyperthyroidism and ophthalmopathy. The second study's paper adds: Stable Graves' hyperthyroidism was defined as the absence of progression to ophthalmopathy over 18 months of follow-up. The hyperthyroidism patients were between 18 and 65 years old and newly diagnosed, with a disease duration of less than 2 months. The study excluded patients with uncontrolled infections, other autoimmune diseases, pregnancy or lactation. Diagnoses were established on the basis of clinical symptoms, serum thyroxine and TRAb, thyroid ultrasound, and orbital computed tomography. The first round of RT-PCR for the TCR CDR3 was performed with the HTBI primer set and the Qiagen OneStep RT-PCR kit. Most expanded thyroid clonotypes (frequency above 0.001) were also detected in blood, a finding suggesting that blood repertoires may reflect thyroid immune responses. In cross-validation, a model built on a 13 V-J signature told ophthalmopathy apart from stable hyperthyroidism with 87.88% sensitivity and about 81% specificity, and in testing the same model reached 80%/75%. In validation, the model predicted progression to ophthalmopathy with around 71% sensitivity and about 72% specificity, a median of around six months before onset. To identify distinguishing TCR V-J signatures, a discovery cohort of around 98 patients was used, comprising 43 with Graves' ophthalmopathy and some 60 with stable Graves' hyperthyroidism. Prospective prediction of ophthalmopathy was tested in an independent validation cohort of 18 to 20 hyperthyroidism patients and around 16 patients who later progressed to ophthalmopathy. For training and testing, the 80 to 100 patients in the discovery cohort were randomly divided in a 7:3 ratio. The study also compared thyroid tissue and blood T-cell repertoires from five or six Graves' hyperthyroidism patients. Following sampling, methimazole starting at 30 mg daily was given to hyperthyroidism patients, and high-dose intravenous methylprednisolone was given to ophthalmopathy patients. A second multiplex PCR round built the libraries, followed by size selection and purification. Sequencing of the libraries was done on an Illumina HiSeq2000 using paired-end 100 bp reads. SOAPnuke was used to process the raw data, removing reads that contained adapters or uncalled bases, had a mean Phred below 15, or lacked an exact match to the constant primer or identifier. COPE v1.2.5 was used to merge high-quality paired reads, and clonotypes were defined as unique nucleotide sequences. MiTCR v1.1 was used to align clonotypes to the IMGT TRBV, TRBD and TRBJ reference segments. The analysis was restricted to V-J combinations with a frequency above 0.0001, which together covered just over 99% of the repertoires. A TCS score was defined as the ratio of F50 (clonal expansion) to E x V (chaos), with BLOSUM62-based TCRdist applied between CDR3 peptides within each V-J. Welch's t-statistics and random forest reduced fewer than 550 V-J features to roughly 13, which were used in a naive Bayes classifier (R e1071). Sample size was not statistically predetermined, and investigators were not blinded to group allocation. TCR Vbeta CDR3 sequencing of 120 to 150 peripheral blood samples (under 45 ophthalmopathy, 75 hyperthyroidism and some 17 progressor patients) is reported in the paper.

This material consisted of peripheral blood mononuclear cells (PBMCs), taken at new diagnosis, from a patient treated with antithyroid drugs. This receptor was obtained from a woman aged 40 to 50 with Graves disease. Donor details come from another sample of the same person, matched by shared clones. This sequence uses TRBV7-9 and TRBJ2-1, with a tentative D gene TRBD1 over 8 matching bases. CDR3 protein: CASSHTGGLYLYNEQFF. The DNA sequence reads TGTGCCAGCAGCCATACAGGGGGACTATACCTTTACAATGAGCAGTTCTTC.